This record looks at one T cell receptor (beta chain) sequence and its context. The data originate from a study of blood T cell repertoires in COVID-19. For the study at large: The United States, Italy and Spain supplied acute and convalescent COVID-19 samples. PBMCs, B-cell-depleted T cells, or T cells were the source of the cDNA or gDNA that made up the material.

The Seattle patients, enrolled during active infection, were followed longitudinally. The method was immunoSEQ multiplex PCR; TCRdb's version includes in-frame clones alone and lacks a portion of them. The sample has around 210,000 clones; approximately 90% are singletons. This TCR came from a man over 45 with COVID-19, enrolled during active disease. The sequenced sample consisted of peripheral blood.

In DNA form, the CDR3 reads TGTGCCAGCAGCGGAACAGGGAGCTCACCCCTCCACTTT. This translates into CASSGTGSSPLHF. This chain links TRBV5-5 with TRBJ1-6; perhaps TRBD1 as D (6 bases). The CDR3 loop spans 13 amino acids. V shed 4 bases and J shed 10 bases, with 12 bases lying between them. Germline values: CDR1 SGHKS, CDR2 YYEKEE (reference sequence).